These 11 T cell receptor beta chains were all obtained from the same sample, sequenced in a study of control samples from healthy donors and cancer patients. Clones were read by immunoSEQ multiplex PCR, and TCRdb kept only the in-frame ones, dropping some. This sample carries tens of thousands of clones, approximately 89% of them seen once, and the ten largest clones take 1.6%. Sequencing input: PBMCs. These receptor sequences come from a man between 35 and 55 years old with colorectal cancer.

The chain couples TRBV7-2 to TRBJ1-1, with no clear D. Trimming removed 5 bases from V and 2 bases from J, with 9 bases in between. The CDR3 runs 13 residues. Per germline, CDR1 SGHTA and CDR2 FQGNSA. The CDR3 here is CASSPQSNTEAFF. DNA of the CDR3: TGTGCCAGCAGCCCACAAAGCAACACTGAAGCTTTCTTT.

This chain uses TRBV6-6 with TRBJ2-3, with 8 bases identical to TRBD2. The trim removed 5 bases at V and 4 bases at J, leaving 14 bases unmatched. Per germline, CDR1 MNHNY and CDR2 SVGAGI (reference sequence). The CDR3 sequence is 17 residues long. The CDR3 coding sequence is TGTGCCAGCAGTCCTACCCTGACTAGCGAGGGCGCAGATACGCAGTATTTT. It codes for CASSPTLTSEGADTQYF.

The J gene is TRBJ1-5, the V gene TRBV27; D perhaps matches TRBD1 (6 bases). Germline values: CDR1 MNHEY, CDR2 SMNVEV (reference sequence). Trimming took 6 bases from V and 0 from J, leaving 15 bases between them. The length of the CDR3 is 16 residues. CDR3: CASRPGTRYSNQPQHF. Written as DNA, the CDR3 is TGTGCCAGCAGGCCTGGGACACGATATAGCAATCAGCCCCAGCATTTT.

This rearrangement joins TRBV7-2 to TRBJ2-2; perhaps TRBD2 as D (6 bases). This CDR3 has 15 amino acids. V lost 3 bases to trimming and J lost 4 bases, with 12 bases between them. Per germline, CDR1 SGHTA and CDR2 FQGNSA. CDR3 in amino acids: CASSFGGRPTGELFF. The CDR3 DNA reads TGTGCCAGCAGCTTTGGAGGGCGCCCCACCGGGGAGCTGTTTTTT.

The chain joins TRBV7-9 to TRBJ2-6, with D unclear. Germline lookup yields CDR1 SEHNR and CDR2 FQNEAQ (reference sequence). Trimming shortened V by 4 bases and J by 0 bases, and 16 bases separated the two germline ends. This CDR3 has 18 residues. CDR3 coding DNA: TGTGCCAGCAGCTCTCGGACCGGTTCTGACTCTGGGGCCAACGTCCTGACTTTC. It specifies CASSSRTGSDSGANVLTF.

The genes are TRBV6-5 and TRBJ2-4; 12 nucleotides match TRBD1. The V segment lost 4 bases and the J segment 7 bases; nucleotides outside the gene matches: 5. The CDR3 has 15 amino acids. Looked up from germline, CDR1 is MNHEY and CDR2 is SVGAGI. CDR3 bases: TGTGCCAGCAGTTTGGCGGGACAGGGGGCTAACATTCAGTACTTC. It encodes CASSLAGQGANIQYF.

The chain couples TRBV5-1 to TRBJ1-1, with D hard to call. Germline CDR1 is SGHRS and CDR2 is YFSETQ. The CDR3 is 18 amino acids. The V end was cut by 3 bases, the J end by 5 bases, with 26 bases between. CDR3 sequence (DNA): TGCGCCAGCAGCTGGGGTGGAGGGTCCCTTCCCGCGAGTACTGAAGCTTTCTTT. Its translation is CASSWGGGSLPASTEAFF.

The chain uses TRBV10-2 and TRBJ1-2; D not resolved. Trimming stripped 11 bases from V and 7 bases from J, with 17 bases between. The germline V gene has CDR1 WSHSY and CDR2 SAAADI. The CDR3 sequence is 12 residues long. CDR3 DNA: TGCGCCGGAAGCCGCGTGGGCTTTGGCTACACCTTC. Amino acid sequence: CAGSRVGFGYTF.

The chain has TRBV7-3 and TRBJ1-5, with D perhaps matching TRBD1 (5 bases). Trimming took off 5 bases at V and 2 bases at J, with 10 bases between the two ends. Germline V gene lookup returns CDR1 SGHTA and CDR2 FQGTGA. This CDR3 contains 14 residues. This CDR3 is CASSPRGGNQPQHF. In DNA form, the CDR3 reads TGTGCCAGCAGCCCCCGGGGGGGCAATCAGCCCCAGCATTTT.

The chain uses TRBV19 and TRBJ1-2; tentatively, D is TRBD1 (6 bases). Per germline, CDR1 LNHDA and CDR2 SQIVND (reference sequence). The CDR3 has 14 amino acids. Trimming removed 5 bases at V and 4 bases at J, with 14 bases between. DNA for the CDR3: TGTGCCAGTAGTGCTACAGGGTCGGCCTATGGCTACACCTTC. Translating gives CASSATGSAYGYTF.

The gene calls are TRBV24-1 and TRBJ2-1, with D possibly being TRBD2 (6 bases). The germline V gene has CDR1 KGHDR and CDR2 SFDVKD. The CDR3 covers 17 residues. The germline V and J ends were trimmed by 1 base and 4 bases, with 16 bases remaining between them. In DNA form, the CDR3 reads TGTGCCACCAGTGATTTTCGAGCGGGTAGCCTATACAATGAGCAGTTCTTC. Translation: CATSDFRAGSLYNEQFF.